The sequence of this T cell receptor (beta chain) was determined in a study of long-term antiretroviral therapy in people with HIV. General study findings and limits: Before ART, certain clones expanded, and these dominated the repertoire at all time points. ART-treated samples gained diversity yet remained below transplant donor controls. HIV repertoires spanned narrower CDR3 length ranges than controls.

In regard to this clone: Its antigen is currently unknown.

Survey level was the resolution at which the v3.0 immunoSEQ assay ran. Assay: immunoSEQ multiplex PCR; the TCRdb copy retains only in-frame clones and omits some. The sample contains some 15,000 clones, 88% of which appear only once. Germline CDR1 SGHAT, CDR2 FQNNGV. This CDR3 region has 12 residues. The V end lost 3 bases, the J end lost 3 bases, and 5 bases lay between the germline ends. The sequence came from a man aged 50-59 years with HIV. The rearrangement uses TRBV11-2 and TRBJ1-1; D not certain. Material: unsorted PBMCs, obtained 6.9 years after starting antiretroviral therapy. In DNA, the CDR3 is TGTGCCAGCAGCTTGCGGGACACTGAAGCTTTCTTT. As protein: CASSLRDTEAFF.